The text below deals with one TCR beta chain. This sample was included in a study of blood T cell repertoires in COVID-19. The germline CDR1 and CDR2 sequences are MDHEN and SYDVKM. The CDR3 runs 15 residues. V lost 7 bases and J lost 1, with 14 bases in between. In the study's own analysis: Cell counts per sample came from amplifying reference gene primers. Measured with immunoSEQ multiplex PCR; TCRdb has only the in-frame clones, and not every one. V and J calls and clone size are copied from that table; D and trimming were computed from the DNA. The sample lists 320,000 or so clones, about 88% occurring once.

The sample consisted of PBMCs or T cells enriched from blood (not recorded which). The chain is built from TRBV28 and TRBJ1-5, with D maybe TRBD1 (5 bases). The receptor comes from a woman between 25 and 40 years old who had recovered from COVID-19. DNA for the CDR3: TGTGCCAGCACCGGCTGGAGACAGAGCAATCAGCCCCAGCATTTT. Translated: CASTGWRQSNQPQHF.